One and the same sample provided the 11 T cell receptor beta chains below, sequenced in a study of blood T cell repertoires in COVID-19. This table comes from immunoSEQ multiplex PCR, and its TCRdb copy is limited to in-frame clones, with some not included. The sample consists of 320,000 or so clones, approximately 88% of them appearing once. Sample: PBMCs or T cells enriched from blood (not recorded which). The origin of the receptors is a man aged 30 to 39 who had recovered from COVID-19.

The chain carries TRBV19 and TRBJ1-4; tentative D call: TRBD1 (5 bases). This CDR3 region has 13 residues. CDR1 and CDR2 from the germline V gene are LNHDA and SQIVND (reference sequence). The V end was cut by 7 bases, the J end by 5 bases, with 11 bases between. CDR3 coding DNA: TGTGCCAGTAACGACAGAAGGAATGAAAAACTGTTTTTT. This encodes CASNDRRNEKLFF.

In its sample, this clone was seen once. The chain's CDR3 is CASSSRQGSGYTF. In DNA form, the CDR3 reads TGTGCCAGCAGCTCACGACAGGGGAGTGGCTACACCTTC. The V gene is TRBV7-2, the J gene TRBJ1-2, with 8 bases lining up with TRBD1. Germline V gene sequence: CDR1 SGHTA, CDR2 FQGNSA. The CDR3 runs to 13 residues. Trimming cost V 4 bases and J 7 bases; bases outside gene matches: 5.

The chain carries TRBV11-2 and TRBJ2-1; TRBD2 matches at 7 bases. Losses at the gene ends were 0 bases for V and 4 bases for J; bases not matched to a gene: 6. The germline gives CDR1 SGHAT, CDR2 FQNNGV. The CDR3 length is 16 residues. The CDR3 DNA reads as TGTGCCAGCAGCTTAGAATATCGGGGGGTATACAATGAGCAGTTCTTC. Amino acid sequence: CASSLEYRGVYNEQFF.

The rearrangement joins TRBV19 to TRBJ1-2, with D tentatively TRBD1 (5 bases). This CDR3 is 13 amino acids long. V was pared by 7 bases and J by 4 bases, with 13 bases between. Germline V gene sequence: CDR1 LNHDA, CDR2 SQIVND (reference sequence). As DNA, the CDR3 is TGTGCCAGTAATGTGGGGCTGGGCTATGGCTACACCTTC. Its translation is CASNVGLGYGYTF. The full variable domain, in which reference TRBV19 and TRBJ1-2 provide the parts outside the CDR3, is DGGITQSPKYLFRKEGQNVTLSCEQNLNHDAMYWYRQDPGQGLRLIYYSQIVNDFQKGDIAEGYSVSREKKESFPLTVTSAQKNPTAFYLCASNVGLGYGYTFGSGTRLTVV.

This chain links TRBV2 with TRBJ2-3; D is unresolved. The CDR3 extends over 14 amino acids. Per germline, CDR1 SNHLY and CDR2 FYNNEI. With 5 bases removed from V and 5 bases from J, the gap between germline ends came to 14 bases. The CDR3: CASSTSVVQDTQYF. The CDR3 DNA reads TGTGCCAGCAGTACCTCGGTGGTTCAAGATACGCAGTATTTT.

The rearrangement joins TRBV28 to TRBJ2-5; 12 bases line up with TRBD1. Germline CDR1 is MDHEN and CDR2 is SYDVKM. The trim removed 10 bases at V and 9 bases at J, leaving 18 bases unmatched. CDR3 length: 16 residues. As DNA, the CDR3 is TGTGCCACCTCGGCCCCGGGACAGGGGGCTAGGGAAGCCCAGTACTTC. Residues: CATSAPGQGAREAQYF.

The chain employs TRBV16 and TRBJ1-1; TRBD1 agrees at 10 bases. CDR1 is KGHSY and CDR2 is FQNENV in the germline V gene. This CDR3 spans 15 amino acids. The V gene end was trimmed by 0 bases and the J gene end by 11 bases; junction bases not matched to a gene: 9. CDR3 sequence: CASSQSLGQGGKAFF. CDR3 sequence (DNA): TGTGCCAGCAGCCAATCCCTCGGACAGGGGGGAAAGGCTTTCTTT.

The chain employs TRBV19 and TRBJ2-5, with 12 bases aligning to TRBD1. Germline V lookup: CDR1 LNHDA, CDR2 SQIVND (reference sequence). The CDR3 sequence is 16 residues long. Unmatched junction bases numbered 5, after V lost 1 base and J lost 5 bases. The CDR3 nucleotides read TGTGCCAGTAGTATAGGGGGACAGGGGGCGTTTGAGACCCAGTACTTC. The encoded protein is CASSIGGQGAFETQYF. Complete variable domain (other parts from reference TRBV19 and TRBJ2-5): DGGITQSPKYLFRKEGQNVTLSCEQNLNHDAMYWYRQDPGQGLRLIYYSQIVNDFQKGDIAEGYSVSREKKESFPLTVTSAQKNPTAFYLCASSIGGQGAFETQYFGPGTRLLVL.

V is TRBV30 and J is TRBJ1-2, with 7 bases fitting TRBD1. CDR1 is GTSNPN, CDR2 SVGIG, per germline (reference sequence). The CDR3 covers 12 residues. The J segment lost 4 bases and the V segment lost 2 bases, leaving 1 base of the junction unmatched. The CDR3 bases are TGTGCCTGGAGTCCAGGGGGCTATGGCTACACCTTC. Translating it yields CAWSPGGYGYTF.

This sequence joins TRBV6-4 and TRBJ1-2; 8 bases agree with TRBD1. The V and J ends lost 0 bases and 7 bases, in that order; junction bases with no gene match: 7. Looked up from germline, CDR1 is MRHNA and CDR2 is SNTAGT. This CDR3 spans 15 amino acids. CDR3 residues: CASSDSGRGQAGYTF. The CDR3 DNA follows: TGTGCCAGCAGTGACTCAGGCAGGGGGCAGGCTGGCTACACCTTC.

The chain employs TRBV19 and TRBJ2-2; no clear D. Between the trimmed V and J ends, which lost 3 bases and 4 bases, there was a span of 12 bases. This CDR3 has 15 residues. In germline, CDR1 is LNHDA, CDR2 SQIVND (reference sequence). The CDR3 reads CASSIIHSSTGELFF. The CDR3 DNA sequence: TGTGCCAGTAGTATTATACACAGTTCCACCGGGGAGCTGTTTTTT.